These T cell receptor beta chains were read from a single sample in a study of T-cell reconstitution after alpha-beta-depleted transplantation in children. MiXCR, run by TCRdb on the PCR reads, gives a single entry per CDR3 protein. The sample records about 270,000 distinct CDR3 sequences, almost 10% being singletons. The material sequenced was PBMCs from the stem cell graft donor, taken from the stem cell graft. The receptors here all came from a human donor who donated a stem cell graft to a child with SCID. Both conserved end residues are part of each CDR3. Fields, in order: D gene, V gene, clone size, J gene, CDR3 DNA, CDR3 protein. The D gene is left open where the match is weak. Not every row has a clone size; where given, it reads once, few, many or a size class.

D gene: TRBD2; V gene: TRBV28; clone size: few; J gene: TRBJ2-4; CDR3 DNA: TGTGCCAGCAGTTTAGGCACTATAGCGGGGGCTTGGGGCATTCAGTACTTC; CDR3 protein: CASSLGTIAGAWGIQYF
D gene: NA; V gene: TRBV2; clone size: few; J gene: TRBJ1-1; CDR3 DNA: TGTGCCAGCCCGCTGAACACTGAAGCTTTCTTT; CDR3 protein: CASPLNTEAFF
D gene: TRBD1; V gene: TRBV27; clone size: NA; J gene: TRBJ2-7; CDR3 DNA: TGTGCCAGCAGTTTGGCGTGGGACAGGGGGCTCTACGAGCAGTACTTC; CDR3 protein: CASSLAWDRGLYEQYF
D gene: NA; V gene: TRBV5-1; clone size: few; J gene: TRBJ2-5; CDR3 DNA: TGCGCCAGTCGCGCCCGGACCTCTTACGGGCAAACAAGCAAAGAGACCCAGTACTTC; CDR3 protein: CASRARTSYGQTSKETQYF
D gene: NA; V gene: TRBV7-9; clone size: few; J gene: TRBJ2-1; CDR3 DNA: TGTGCCAGCAGCGACTTCGAGGAAGGGGATAACGATGAGCAGTTCTTC; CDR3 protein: CASSDFEEGDNDEQFF
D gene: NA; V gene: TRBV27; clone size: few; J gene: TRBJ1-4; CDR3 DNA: TGTGCCAGCAGTTTATCGAATTCACATGGGGAAAAACTGTTTTTT; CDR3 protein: CASSLSNSHGEKLFF
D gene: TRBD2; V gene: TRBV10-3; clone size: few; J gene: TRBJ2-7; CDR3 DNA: TGTGCCATCGGACCGGGGGGGTTCTACGAGCAGTACTTC; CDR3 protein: CAIGPGGFYEQYF
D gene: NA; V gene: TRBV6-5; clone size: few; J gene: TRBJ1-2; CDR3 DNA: TGTGCCAGCAGCCTTCGGGCGGGAGAGTATGGCTACACCTTC; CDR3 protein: CASSLRAGEYGYTF
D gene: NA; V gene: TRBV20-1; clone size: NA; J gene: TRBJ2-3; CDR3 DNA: TGCAGTGCTAGGCCGGACCCCACAGATACGCAGTATTTT; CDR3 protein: CSARPDPTDTQYF
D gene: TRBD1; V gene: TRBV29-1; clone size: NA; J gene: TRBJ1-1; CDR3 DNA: TGCAGCGTTCTACAGGGGGCCGGGGACACTGAAGCTTTCTTT; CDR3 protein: CSVLQGAGDTEAFF
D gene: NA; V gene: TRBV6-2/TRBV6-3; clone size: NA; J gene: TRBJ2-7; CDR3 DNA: TGTGCCAGCACCCGATCTGGTCCTACCCTCGACGAGCAGTACTTC; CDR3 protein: CASTRSGPTLDEQYF
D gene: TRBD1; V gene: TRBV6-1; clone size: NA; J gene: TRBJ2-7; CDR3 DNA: TGTGCCAGCAGGGCACAGGGGAGCTCCTACGAGCAGTACTTC; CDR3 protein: CASRAQGSSYEQYF
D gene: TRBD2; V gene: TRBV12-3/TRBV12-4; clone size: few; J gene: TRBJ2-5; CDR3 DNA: TGTGCCAGCAGTTTGGGACTAGCGGGGGACCAGGGGGAGACCCAGTACTTC; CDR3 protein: CASSLGLAGDQGETQYF
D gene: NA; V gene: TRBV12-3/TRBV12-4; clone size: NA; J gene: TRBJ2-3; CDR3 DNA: TGTGCCAGCTGCAAACTGGGGACATGGACACATACGCAGTATTTT; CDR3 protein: CASCKLGTWTHTQYF
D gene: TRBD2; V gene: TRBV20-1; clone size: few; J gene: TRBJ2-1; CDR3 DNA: TGCAGTGCTAGACCCCTAGCGGGGGGGCGGAATGAGCAGTTCTTC; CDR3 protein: CSARPLAGGRNEQFF
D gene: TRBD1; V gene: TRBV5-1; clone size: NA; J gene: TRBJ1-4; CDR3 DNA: TGCGCCAGCAGCCAACAGGGGGGTGTTGAAAAACTGTTTTTT; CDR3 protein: CASSQQGGVEKLFF
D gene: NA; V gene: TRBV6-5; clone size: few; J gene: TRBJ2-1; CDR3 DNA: TGTGCCAGCAGTTACTCTCGAGGAAATGAGCAGTTCTTC; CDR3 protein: CASSYSRGNEQFF
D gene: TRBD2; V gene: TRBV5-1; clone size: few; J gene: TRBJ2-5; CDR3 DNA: TGCGCCAGCTCAAGGAATCCTAGCGGGGGGAGCCAAGAGACCCAGTACTTC; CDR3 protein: CASSRNPSGGSQETQYF
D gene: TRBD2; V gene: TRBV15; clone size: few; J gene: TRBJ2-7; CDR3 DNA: TGTGCCACCAGCAGAGAGGGGGGGGACCCCTACGAGCAGTACTTC; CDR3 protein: CATSREGGDPYEQYF
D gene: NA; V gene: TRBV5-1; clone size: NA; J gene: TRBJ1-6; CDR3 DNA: TGCGCCAGCAATCCCTCAGGCAGCTATAATTCACCCCTCCACTTT; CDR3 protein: CASNPSGSYNSPLHF
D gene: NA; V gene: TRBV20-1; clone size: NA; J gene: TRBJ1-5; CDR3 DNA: TGCAGTGCTAGAGATTTTAGGGGGAATCAGCCCCAGCATTTT; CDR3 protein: CSARDFRGNQPQHF
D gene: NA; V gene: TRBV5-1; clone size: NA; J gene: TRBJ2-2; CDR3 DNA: TGCGCCAGCATCGGCCAGGGGAACACCGGGGAGCTGTTTTTT; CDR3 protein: CASIGQGNTGELFF
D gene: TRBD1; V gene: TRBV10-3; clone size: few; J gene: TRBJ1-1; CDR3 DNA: TGTGCCATCCGTCGAGACAGGGACGGAACAGCTTTCTTT; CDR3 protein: CAIRRDRDGTAFF
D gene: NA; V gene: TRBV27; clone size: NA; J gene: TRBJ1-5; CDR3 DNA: TGTGCCAGCGGGGTAATCAGGGGAAATCAGCCCCAGCATTTT; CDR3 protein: CASGVIRGNQPQHF
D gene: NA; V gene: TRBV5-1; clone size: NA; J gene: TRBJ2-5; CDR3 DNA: TGCGCCAGCAGCTTGGGGGCTGGGTTTGAAGAGACCCAGTACTTC; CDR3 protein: CASSLGAGFEETQYF
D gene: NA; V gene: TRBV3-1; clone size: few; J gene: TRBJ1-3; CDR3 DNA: TGTGCCAGCAGCCAAGGCATGGACTTTGGAAACACCATATATTTT; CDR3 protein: CASSQGMDFGNTIYF
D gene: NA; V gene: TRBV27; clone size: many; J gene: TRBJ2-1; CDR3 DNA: TGTGCCAGCAGTTTAAGGGGATACAATGAGCAGTTCTTC; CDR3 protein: CASSLRGYNEQFF
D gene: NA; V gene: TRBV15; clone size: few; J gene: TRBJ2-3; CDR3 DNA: TGTGCCACCAGCAGAGGACGTCCATCTAGCACAGATACGCAGTATTTT; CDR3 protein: CATSRGRPSSTDTQYF
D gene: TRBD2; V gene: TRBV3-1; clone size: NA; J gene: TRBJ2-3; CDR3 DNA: TGTGCCTCCACCCAAGATTTTAAGCTAGCGGGCACGACCGACACAGATACGCAGTATTTT; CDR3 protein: CASTQDFKLAGTTDTDTQYF
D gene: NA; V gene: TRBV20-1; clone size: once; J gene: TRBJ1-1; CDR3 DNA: TGCAGTGCTAGAGGAGATAGGGAGGCGTTAGGGACTGAAGCTTTCTTT; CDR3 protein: CSARGDREALGTEAFF
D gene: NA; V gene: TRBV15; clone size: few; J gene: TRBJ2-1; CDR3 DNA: TGTGCCACCAGCAGAGACGGATCACAACGCCAGTTCTTC; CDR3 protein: CATSRDGSQRQFF
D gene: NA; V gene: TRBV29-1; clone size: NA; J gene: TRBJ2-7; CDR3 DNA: TGCAGCGCTCTGGACTACGAGCAGTACTTC; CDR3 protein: CSALDYEQYF
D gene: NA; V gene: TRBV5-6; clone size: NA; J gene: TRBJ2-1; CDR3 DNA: TGTGCCAGCAGCTCCCTAGTAGGGCAGTTCTTC; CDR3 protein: CASSSLVGQFF
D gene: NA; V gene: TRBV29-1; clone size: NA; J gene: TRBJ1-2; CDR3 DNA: TGCAGCGTTGAAGATGAGAGGACATATGGCTACACCTTC; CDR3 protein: CSVEDERTYGYTF
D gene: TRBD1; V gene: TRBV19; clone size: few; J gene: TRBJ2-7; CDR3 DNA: TGTGCCACCGCGGACAGGGTCGAGCAGTACTTC; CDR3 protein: CATADRVEQYF
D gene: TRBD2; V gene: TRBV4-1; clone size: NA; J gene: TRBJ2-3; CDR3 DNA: TGCGCCAGCAGCCAAGGTCCTCCCCTAGCGGGGGACACAGATACGCAGTATTTT; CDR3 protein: CASSQGPPLAGDTDTQYF
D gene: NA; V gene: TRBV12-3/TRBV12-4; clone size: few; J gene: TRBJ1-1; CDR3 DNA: TGTGCCAGCAGCCGGGCGGGGGCGGCGAAAGCTGAAGCTTTCTTT; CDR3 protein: CASSRAGAAKAEAFF
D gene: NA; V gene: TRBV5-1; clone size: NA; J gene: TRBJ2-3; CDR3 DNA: TGCGCCAGCAGCTTGGAAACAGGTCGTGGCACAGATACGCAGTATTTT; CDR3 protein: CASSLETGRGTDTQYF
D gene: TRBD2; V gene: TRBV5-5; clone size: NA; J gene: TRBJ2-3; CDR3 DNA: TGTGCCAGCAGCTCAACGTGGGGGGGGACAGATACGCAGTATTTT; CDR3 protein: CASSSTWGGTDTQYF
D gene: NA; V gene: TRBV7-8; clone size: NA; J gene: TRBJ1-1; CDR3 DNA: TGTGCCAGCAGCTCCACCACGATCGTCGGGGGGGATGGAGCTTTCTTT; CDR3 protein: CASSSTTIVGGDGAFF